This section outlines one T cell receptor beta chain sequence together with its context. This clone was detected only once. This clone's antigen is unknown. No per-base quality is available; no much larger clone lies one base away. The data originate from a study of T cells in lung cancer brain metastases (dated by TCRdb to the late 2010s). Describing the broader study: About 85% of the 20 patients had a history of tobacco use, with a median of about 44 pack-years. Nine tenths of the roughly 20 patients received no interval therapy between primary and metastasis resection. The primary and brain metastasis specimens were acquired a median of around 11 months apart. TCR beta CDR3 repertoires were compared between fully resected primary non-small cell lung cancers and paired brain metastases. The cohort comprised around 20 patients contributing 40 or so specimens, one primary lung lesion and one brain metastasis each. A median age at first diagnosis of about 52 years was recorded for the patients, of whom 8 or 9 were male and about a dozen were female. Primary and metastatic specimens both had an average DNA integrity number of approximately 3.8, with no significant difference between the two sites.

Patients underwent resection for synchronous oligometastatic disease or delayed recurrence of a solitary brain metastasis. Patients with a history of multiple malignancies were excluded so that cancers other than NSCLC would not be included. Tumor areas were macrodissected from 5 or 6 deparaffinized around 9.1 um unstained sections under guidance from marked H&E slides. All specimens were fixed in formalin and embedded in paraffin (FFPE). The AllPrep DNA/RNA FFPE Kit was used for extraction of genomic DNA. What the authors observed across the whole study: DNA fragmentation in the FFPE samples may have kept the complete infiltrating T cell repertoire from being retrieved. Most clones were found to be lesion-specific, and limited overlap was observed between paired lesions (mean Morisita index about 0.24). The ten most abundant clones made up a significantly larger repertoire fraction in brain metastases than primaries, suggesting clonal expansion. Brain metastases had significantly fewer unique productive clones than paired primaries (median approximately 1,500 versus 4,500). Effects of preoperative corticosteroids on T cell infiltration in brain metastases could not be controlled.

V is pared back by 4 bases and J by 11 bases, with 21 bases lying between the germline termini. From the cysteine through the phenylalanine, the CDR3 covers 14 amino acids. Only the CDR3 DNA is retained, 42 bases long and in frame from the first base. Taken from the germline V gene, the CDR1 and CDR2 loops are SGHRS and YFSETQ. Each sample received between about 2 and 5 ug of genomic DNA as input, and paired samples received equal DNA input. TCR beta libraries were built with the immunoSEQ hsTCRbeta Kit using multiplexed V and J gene primers in two PCR steps. Pooled libraries, together with positive and negative controls, were sequenced on an Illumina MiSeq with a 100-cycle paired-end protocol. The original pipeline was this. The immunoSEQ vendor processed the raw data into normalized, annotated TCR beta repertoire reports. Richness was counted as unique clones by nucleotide sequence, and total richness was extrapolated with the iChao1 and Efron-Thisted estimators. To characterize and compare the paired lesions, the analysis used Pielou's evenness, Simpson's index, the proportional abundance of the top-ten clones, and the Morisita overlap index. This is the immuneACCESS table as TCRdb keeps it, with only in-frame sequences that have V and J called. A part of the clones is gone; compared with another copy, unresolved V genes explain less than half, and the rest is unexplained. Clone size and V and J calls were adopted from that table, with D and trimming inferred from the DNA. The sample table records some 3,300 clones; about 90% of these occur just once. Of the sample, over 5% falls within the top ten clones.

This receptor chain uses TRBV5-1 and TRBJ1-1; perhaps TRBD1 is the D gene, with 5 bases matching. The receptor's source is a woman aged 45 to 65 with non-small cell lung cancer. The source material was tumor tissue from the primary lung tumor. According to the study, the label for this sample's cell subset or site signals: primary lung cancer lesion. The DNA reads TGCGCCAGCAGCCCCTACTGGAGGGGTTGGTGGGCTTTCTTT. It translates as CASSPYWRGWWAFF.